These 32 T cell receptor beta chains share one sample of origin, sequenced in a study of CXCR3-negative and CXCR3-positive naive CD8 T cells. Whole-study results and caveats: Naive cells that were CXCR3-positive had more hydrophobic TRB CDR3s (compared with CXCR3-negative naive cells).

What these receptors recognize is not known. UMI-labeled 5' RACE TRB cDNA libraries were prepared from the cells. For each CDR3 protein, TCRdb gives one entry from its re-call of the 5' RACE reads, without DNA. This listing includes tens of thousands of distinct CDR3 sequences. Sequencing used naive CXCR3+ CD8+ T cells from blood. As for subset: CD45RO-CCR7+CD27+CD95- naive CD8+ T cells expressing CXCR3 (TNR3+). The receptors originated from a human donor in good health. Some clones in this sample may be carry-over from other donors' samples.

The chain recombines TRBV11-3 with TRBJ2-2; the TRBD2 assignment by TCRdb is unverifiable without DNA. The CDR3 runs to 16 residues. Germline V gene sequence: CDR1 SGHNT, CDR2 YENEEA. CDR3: CASSYRGTSHTGELFF.

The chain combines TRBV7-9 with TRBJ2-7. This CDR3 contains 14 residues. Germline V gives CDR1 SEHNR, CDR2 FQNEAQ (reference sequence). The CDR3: CASSLDSSVYEQYF.

CDR3 amino acids: CASSRGPYNSPLHF. The V call is TRBV10-2, the J call TRBJ1-6; TCRdb's assignment of TRBD1 cannot be checked, as there is no DNA. The germline V gene has CDR1 WSHSY and CDR2 SAAADI. The CDR3 runs 14 residues.

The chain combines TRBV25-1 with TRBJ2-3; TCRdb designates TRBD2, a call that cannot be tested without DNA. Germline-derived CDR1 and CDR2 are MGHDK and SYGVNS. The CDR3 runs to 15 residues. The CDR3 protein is CASSEYRVGPTAQYF.

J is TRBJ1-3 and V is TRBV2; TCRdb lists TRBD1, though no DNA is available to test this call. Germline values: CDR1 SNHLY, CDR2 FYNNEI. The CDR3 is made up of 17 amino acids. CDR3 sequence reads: CASSEPGQSASGNTIYF. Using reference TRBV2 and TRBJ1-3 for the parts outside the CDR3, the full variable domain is EPEVTQTPSHQVTQMGQEVILRCVPISNHLYFYWYRQILGQKVEFLVSFYNNEISEKSEIFDDQFSVERPDGSNFTLKIRSTKLEDSAMYFCASSEPGQSASGNTIYFGEGSWLTVV.

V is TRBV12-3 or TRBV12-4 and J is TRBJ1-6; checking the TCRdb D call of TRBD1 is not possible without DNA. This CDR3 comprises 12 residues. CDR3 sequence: CASSFPGLPLHF.

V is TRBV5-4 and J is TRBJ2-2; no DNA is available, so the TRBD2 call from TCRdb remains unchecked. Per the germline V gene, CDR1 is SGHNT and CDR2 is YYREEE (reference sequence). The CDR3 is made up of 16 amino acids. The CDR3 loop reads CASTHPDSTNTGELFF.

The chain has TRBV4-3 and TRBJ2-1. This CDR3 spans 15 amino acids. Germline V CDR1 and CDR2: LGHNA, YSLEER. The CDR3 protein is CASSQGATSYNEQFF.

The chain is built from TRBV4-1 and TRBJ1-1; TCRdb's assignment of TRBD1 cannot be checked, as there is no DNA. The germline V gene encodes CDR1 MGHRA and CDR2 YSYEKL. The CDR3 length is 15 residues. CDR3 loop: CASSQKQGGGTEAFF.

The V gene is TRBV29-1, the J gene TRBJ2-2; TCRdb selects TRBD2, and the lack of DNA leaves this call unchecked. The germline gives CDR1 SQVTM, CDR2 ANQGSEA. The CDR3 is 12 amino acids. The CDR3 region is CSVEGGTGELFF.

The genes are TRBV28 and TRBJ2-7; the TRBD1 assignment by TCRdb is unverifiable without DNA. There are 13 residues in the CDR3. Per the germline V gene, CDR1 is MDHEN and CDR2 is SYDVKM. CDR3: CASSLTGTNEQYF.

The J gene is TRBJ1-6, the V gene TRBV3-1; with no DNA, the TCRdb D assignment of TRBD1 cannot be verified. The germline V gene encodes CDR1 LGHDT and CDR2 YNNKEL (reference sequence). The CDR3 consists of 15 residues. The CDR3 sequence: CASSQDRAGVSPLHF.

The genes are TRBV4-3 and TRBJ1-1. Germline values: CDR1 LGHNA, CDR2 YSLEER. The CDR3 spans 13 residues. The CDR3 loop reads CASSQDSFTEAFF.

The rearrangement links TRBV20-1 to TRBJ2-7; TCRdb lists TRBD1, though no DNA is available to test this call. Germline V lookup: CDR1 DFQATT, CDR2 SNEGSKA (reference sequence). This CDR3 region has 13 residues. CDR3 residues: CSARGTGYLEQYF.

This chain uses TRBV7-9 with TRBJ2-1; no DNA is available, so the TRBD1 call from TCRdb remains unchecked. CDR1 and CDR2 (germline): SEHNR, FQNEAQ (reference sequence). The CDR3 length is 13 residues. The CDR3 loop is CASSFTGATEQFF.

CDR3: CASSLASSKYNEQFF. The V gene is TRBV7-6, the J gene TRBJ2-1. Looked up from germline, CDR1 is SGHVS and CDR2 is FNYEAQ. CDR3 length: 15 residues.

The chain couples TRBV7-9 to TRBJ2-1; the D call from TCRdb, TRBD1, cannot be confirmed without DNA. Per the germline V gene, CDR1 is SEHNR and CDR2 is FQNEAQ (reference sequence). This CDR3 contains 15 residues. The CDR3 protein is CASSPMGQGNNEQFF. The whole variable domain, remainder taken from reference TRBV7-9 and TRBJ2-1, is DTGVSQNPRHKITKRGQNVTFRCDPISEHNRLYWYRQTLGQGPEFLTYFQNEAQLEKSRLLSDRFSAERPKGSFSTLEIQRTEQGDSAMYLCASSPMGQGNNEQFFGPGTRLTVL.

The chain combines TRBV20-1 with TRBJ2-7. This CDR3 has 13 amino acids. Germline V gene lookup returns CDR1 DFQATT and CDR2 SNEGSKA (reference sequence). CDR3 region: CSASGSYSYEQYF.

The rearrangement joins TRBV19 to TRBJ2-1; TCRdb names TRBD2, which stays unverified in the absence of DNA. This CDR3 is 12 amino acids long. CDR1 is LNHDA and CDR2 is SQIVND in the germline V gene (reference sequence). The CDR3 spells CATELGGDEQFF.

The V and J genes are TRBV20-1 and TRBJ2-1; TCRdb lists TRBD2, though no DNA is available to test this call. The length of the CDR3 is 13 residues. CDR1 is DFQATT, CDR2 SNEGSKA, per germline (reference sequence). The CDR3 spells CSAGTSGTPEGFF.

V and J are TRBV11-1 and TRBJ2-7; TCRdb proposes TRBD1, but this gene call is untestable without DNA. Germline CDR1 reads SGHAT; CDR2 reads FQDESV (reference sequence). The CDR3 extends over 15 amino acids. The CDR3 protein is CASSLAAAPSYEQYF.

The chain's CDR3 is CASSPTGVRLEQYF. V is TRBV2 and J is TRBJ2-7; TCRdb's D gene call, TRBD1, goes unchecked for lack of DNA. The CDR3 consists of 14 residues. The germline gives CDR1 SNHLY, CDR2 FYNNEI.

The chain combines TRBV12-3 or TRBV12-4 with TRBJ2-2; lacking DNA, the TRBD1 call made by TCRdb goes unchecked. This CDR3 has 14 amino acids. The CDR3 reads CASRWTGNTGELFF.

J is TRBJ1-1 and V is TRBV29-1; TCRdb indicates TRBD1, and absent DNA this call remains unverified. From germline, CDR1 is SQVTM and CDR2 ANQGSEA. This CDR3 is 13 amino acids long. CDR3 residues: CSVTGGWDIEAFF.

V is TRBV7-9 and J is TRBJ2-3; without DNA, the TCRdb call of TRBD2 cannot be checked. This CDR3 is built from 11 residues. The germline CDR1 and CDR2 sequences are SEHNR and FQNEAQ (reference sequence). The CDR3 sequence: CASSSLEAQYF.

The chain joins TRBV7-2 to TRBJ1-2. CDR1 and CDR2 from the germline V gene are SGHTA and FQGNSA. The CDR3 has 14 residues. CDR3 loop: CASSLDLGDYGYTF.

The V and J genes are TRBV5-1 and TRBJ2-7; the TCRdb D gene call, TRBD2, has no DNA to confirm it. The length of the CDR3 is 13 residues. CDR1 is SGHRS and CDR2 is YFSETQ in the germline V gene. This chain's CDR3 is CASSREAYYEQYF. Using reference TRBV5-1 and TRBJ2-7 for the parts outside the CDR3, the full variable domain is KAGVTQTPRYLIKTRGQQVTLSCSPISGHRSVSWYQQTPGQGLQFLFEYFSETQRNKGNFPGRFSGRQFSNSRSEMNVSTLELGDSALYLCASSREAYYEQYFGPGTRLTVT.

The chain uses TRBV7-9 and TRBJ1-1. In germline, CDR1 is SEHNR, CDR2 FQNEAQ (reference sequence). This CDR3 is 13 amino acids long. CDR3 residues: CASSFSAGPEAFF.

CDR3: CASSLKGAHTEAFF. The rearrangement joins TRBV13 to TRBJ1-1; no DNA is available, so the TRBD1 call from TCRdb remains unchecked. CDR3 length equals 14 residues. Germline CDR1 is PRHDT and CDR2 is FYEKMQ (reference sequence).

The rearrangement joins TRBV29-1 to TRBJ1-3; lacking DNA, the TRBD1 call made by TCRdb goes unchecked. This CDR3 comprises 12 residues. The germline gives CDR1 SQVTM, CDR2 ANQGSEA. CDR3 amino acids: CSVEGQGDTIYF.

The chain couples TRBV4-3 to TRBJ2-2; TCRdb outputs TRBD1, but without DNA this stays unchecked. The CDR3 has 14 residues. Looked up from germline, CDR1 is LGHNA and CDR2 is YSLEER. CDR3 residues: CASSRGANTGELFF.

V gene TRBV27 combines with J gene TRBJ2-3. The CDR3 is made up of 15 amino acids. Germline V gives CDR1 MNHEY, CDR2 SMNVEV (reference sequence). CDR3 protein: CASSLSQPSTDTQYF.